A single sample is the source of the 14 T cell receptor beta chains below, sequenced in a study of shared clonotypes between healthy human individuals. Generated by immunoSEQ multiplex PCR, the TCRdb table keeps only in-frame clones and is missing some. This sample yields 2 million to 3 million clones, of which roughly 93% are seen a single time; about 0.38% belongs to the top ten. The source material was naive CD4+ T cells from PBMCs. As to subset: CD45RA+ positively selected. Receptors were obtained from a man between 18 and 29 years old in good health. Some clones in this sample may be carry-over from other donors' samples.

The chain uses TRBV25-1 and TRBJ2-2; D is possibly TRBD2 (5 bases). CDR3 length: 12 amino acids. In germline, CDR1 is MGHDK, CDR2 SYGVNS. V was pared by 6 bases and J by 6 bases, with 8 bases between. CDR3 protein: CASSRAAGELFF. DNA for the CDR3: TGTGCCAGCAGCAGAGCGGCCGGGGAGCTGTTTTTT.

This clone was counted once. V is TRBV5-1 and J is TRBJ2-6; D not resolved. The germline CDR1 and CDR2 sequences are SGHRS and YFSETQ. The V end lost 4 bases, the J end lost 0 bases, and 11 bases lay between the germline ends. The CDR3 contains 16 residues. As DNA, the CDR3 is TGCGCCAGCAGCGCGCCTGTCAACTCTGGGGCCAACGTCCTGACTTTC. This translates into CASSAPVNSGANVLTF. The whole variable domain, filled in from reference TRBV5-1 and TRBJ2-6, reads KAGVTQTPRYLIKTRGQQVTLSCSPISGHRSVSWYQQTPGQGLQFLFEYFSETQRNKGNFPGRFSGRQFSNSRSEMNVSTLELGDSALYLCASSAPVNSGANVLTFGAGSRLTVL.

This sequence joins TRBV5-4 and TRBJ2-5, with no clear D. Germline V gene lookup returns CDR1 SGHNT and CDR2 YYREEE (reference sequence). V was clipped by 5 bases and J by 5 bases, with 16 bases between them. The CDR3 is made up of 14 amino acids. CDR3 residues: CASRSQAHEETQYF. In nucleotides, the CDR3 is TGTGCCAGCAGATCTCAGGCTCACGAGGAGACCCAGTACTTC.

J is TRBJ2-6 and V is TRBV6-4, with D hard to call. Looked up from germline, CDR1 is MRHNA and CDR2 is SNTAGT. Trimming left V 2 bases short and J 2 bases short, with 4 bases between. The CDR3 runs 14 residues. The CDR3 bases are TGTGCCAGCAGTGACGGGGCTGGGGCCAACGTCCTGACTTTC. Its translation is CASSDGAGANVLTF.

The gene calls are TRBV14 and TRBJ1-2, with D possibly being TRBD1 (6 bases). CDR3 length equals 16 residues. Germline loops: CDR1 SGHDN, CDR2 FVKESK. V gave up 0 bases and J gave up 8 bases, with 19 bases separating them. The CDR3 region is CASSQDGGRGRFGYTF. The CDR3, as DNA: TGTGCCAGCAGCCAAGATGGGGGCAGGGGCCGGTTCGGCTACACCTTC.

The chain combines TRBV29-1 with TRBJ1-1, with TRBD1 identical over 9 bases. The CDR3 is made up of 12 amino acids. Germline V gives CDR1 SQVTM, CDR2 ANQGSEA. V was pared by 6 bases and J by 4 bases, with 3 bases of the junction left unmatched. The CDR3 region is CSVNRGPTEAFF. The CDR3, as DNA: TGCAGCGTAAACAGGGGGCCCACTGAAGCTTTCTTT. Using reference TRBV29-1 and TRBJ1-1 for the parts outside the CDR3, the full variable domain is SAVISQKPSRDICQRGTSLTIQCQVDSQVTMMFWYRQQPGQSLTLIATANQGSEATYESGFVIDKFPISRPNLTFSTLTVSNMSPEDSSIYLCSVNRGPTEAFFGQGTRLTVV.

A single count supports this clone. The chain couples TRBV10-1 to TRBJ2-7; 11 nucleotides agree with TRBD2. The ends lost 2 bases at V and 6 bases at J; junction bases unmatched: 15. The CDR3 length is 18 residues. Germline values: CDR1 WNHNN, CDR2 SYGVQD (reference sequence). In DNA, the CDR3 is TGCGCCAGCAGTGAGACGGGGCTAGCGGGAGGATTTTTTACCGAGCAGTACTTC. It is translated as CASSETGLAGGFFTEQYF.

Points on this clone: This same CDR3 is encoded by further DNA sequences in the sample. The V call is TRBV19, the J call TRBJ2-7; 8 nucleotides agree with TRBD2. The CDR3 totals 14 residues. With V trimmed by 3 bases and J by 2 bases, 3 bases remained unmatched. The germline CDR1 and CDR2 sequences are LNHDA and SQIVND (reference sequence). The CDR3 DNA reads as TGTGCCAGTAGTATTGCGGGAGGCCCCTACGAGCAGTACTTC. Protein product: CASSIAGGPYEQYF.

The J gene is TRBJ1-1, the V gene TRBV2; 7 bases map to TRBD1. This CDR3 has 15 residues. Looked up from germline, CDR1 is SNHLY and CDR2 is FYNNEI. The trim removed 1 base at V and 1 base at J, leaving 3 bases unmatched. CDR3 region: CASSEEAGGNTEAFF. The CDR3 bases are TGTGCCAGCAGTGAAGAGGCAGGGGGGAACACTGAAGCTTTCTTT.

About this clone itself: Other nucleotide sequences in the sample specify the same CDR3. The chain links TRBV7-9 to TRBJ2-7; 7 bases agree with TRBD2. In germline, CDR1 is SEHNR, CDR2 FQNEAQ (reference sequence). The length of the CDR3 is 16 residues. V lost 1 base to trimming and J lost 0 bases; unmatched junction nucleotides: 6. The CDR3 DNA reads as TGTGCCAGCAGCTTAGAGGTCGGCGGGAGCTCCTACGAGCAGTACTTC. It yields the protein CASSLEVGGSSYEQYF. The full variable domain, its missing parts supplied by reference TRBV7-9 and TRBJ2-7, is DTGVSQNPRHKITKRGQNVTFRCDPISEHNRLYWYRQTLGQGPEFLTYFQNEAQLEKSRLLSDRFSAERPKGSFSTLEIQRTEQGDSAMYLCASSLEVGGSSYEQYFGPGTRLTVT.

In its sample, this clone was seen a few times. The chain links TRBV2 to TRBJ1-1, with 11 bases aligning to TRBD1. The V gene end was trimmed by 6 bases and the J gene end by 4 bases; junction bases not matched to a gene: 7. The germline V gene has CDR1 SNHLY and CDR2 FYNNEI. The CDR3 has 15 residues. For the CDR3, the DNA is TGTGCCAGCAGAGGATCGGACAGGGGGCTCACTGAAGCTTTCTTT. Translation gives CASRGSDRGLTEAFF.

The CDR3 region is CASSLYEGSYEQYF. DNA of the CDR3: TGTGCCAGCAGCTTATACGAGGGGTCCTACGAGCAGTACTTC. The chain joins TRBV7-9 to TRBJ2-7, with D perhaps given as TRBD1 or TRBD2 (5 bases each). V was clipped by 2 bases and J by 1 base, with 9 bases between them. This CDR3 is 14 amino acids long. The V gene's germline CDR1 is SEHNR and CDR2 FQNEAQ (reference sequence).

The V call is TRBV7-3, the J call TRBJ2-3; TRBD2 might be the D (6 bases). Germline V gives CDR1 SGHTA, CDR2 FQGTGA. V lost 5 bases and J lost 3, with 21 bases in between. The CDR3 has 17 amino acids. The CDR3 bases are TGTGCCAGCAGCCCTACCACCGGGGGTTTTGGGACAGATACGCAGTATTTT. Amino acids: CASSPTTGGFGTDTQYF.

Notes on this clone: Other DNA sequences in the same sample also yield this CDR3. The V gene is TRBV5-1, the J gene TRBJ1-1; maybe TRBD1 (5 bases). V lost 0 bases and J 0 bases, leaving 9 bases between the germline ends. Germline values: CDR1 SGHRS, CDR2 YFSETQ. The CDR3 sequence is 15 residues long. The CDR3: CASSLVGVMNTEAFF. The CDR3 nucleotides read TGCGCCAGCAGCTTGGTGGGGGTTATGAACACTGAAGCTTTCTTT.